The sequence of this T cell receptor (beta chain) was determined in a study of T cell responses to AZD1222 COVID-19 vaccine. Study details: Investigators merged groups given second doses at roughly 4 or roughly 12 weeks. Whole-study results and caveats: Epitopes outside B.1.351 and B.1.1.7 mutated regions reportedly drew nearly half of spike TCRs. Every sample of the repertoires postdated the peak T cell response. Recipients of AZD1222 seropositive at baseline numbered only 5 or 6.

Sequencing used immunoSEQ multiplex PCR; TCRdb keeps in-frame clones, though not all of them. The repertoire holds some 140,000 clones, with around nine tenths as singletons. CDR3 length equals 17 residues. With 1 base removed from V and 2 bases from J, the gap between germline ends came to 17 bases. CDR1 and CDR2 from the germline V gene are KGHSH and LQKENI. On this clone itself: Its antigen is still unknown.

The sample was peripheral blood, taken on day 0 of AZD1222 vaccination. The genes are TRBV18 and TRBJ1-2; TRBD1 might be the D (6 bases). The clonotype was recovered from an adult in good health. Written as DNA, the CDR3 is TGTGCCAGCTCACCACTCAGAGCAACTACAGGGAACTATGGCTACACCTTC. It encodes CASSPLRATTGNYGYTF.